Below are 7 T cell receptor beta chains sequenced from a single sample in a study of regulatory T cells in long-lasting Graves disease. Construction of the TCR beta libraries employed iRepertoire HTBI primers in conjunction with Arm-PCR of CDR3 regions. TCRdb re-derived calls from the multiplex PCR reads in MiXCR, one entry per CDR3 protein. The data show about 460,000 distinct CDR3 sequences, with around 13% seen just once and approximately 15% held by the top ten. The time point: newly diagnosed GD, antithyroid drugs for less than 3 months. Following extraction of RNA from PBMCs, that RNA was used to make the TCR library. These data also featured in a second study, about T cells in Graves' hyperthyroidism and ophthalmopathy.

The starting material was peripheral blood mononuclear cells (PBMCs), obtained at new diagnosis, from a patient treated with antithyroid drugs. Source of these receptors: a woman aged 50 to 65 with Graves disease.

This clonotype has only a few counts. The genes are TRBV14 and TRBJ2-1, with 8 bases matching TRBD2. Germline CDR1 is SGHDN and CDR2 is FVKESK. The length of the CDR3 is 15 residues. V gave up 4 bases and J gave up 3 bases; unmatched junction bases: 5. The chain's CDR3 is CASSPLAGNYNEQFF. Here the CDR3 DNA reads TGTGCCAGCAGCCCCTTAGCGGGAAACTACAATGAGCAGTTCTTC.

This clonotype was counted at least ten times. The chain carries TRBV20-1 and TRBJ2-7; D gene uncertain. The CDR3 covers 13 residues. In germline, CDR1 is DFQATT, CDR2 SNEGSKA (reference sequence). The V gene lost 6 bases and the J gene lost 0 bases, with 12 bases spanning the gap. CDR3 sequence (DNA): TGCAGTGCCCCCCCAGAATCCTCCTACGAGCAGTACTTC. Protein: CSAPPESSYEQYF.

This clonotype was found many times. The CDR3 loop reads CASGQAGEQYF. CDR3 coding DNA: TGTGCCAGCGGGCAAGCTGGCGAGCAGTACTTC. The J gene is TRBJ2-7, the V gene TRBV6-1; no clear D gene. Germline V gives CDR1 MNHNS, CDR2 SASEGT. The CDR3 has 11 amino acids. The V end was cut by 8 bases, the J end by 6 bases, with 11 bases between.

The chain employs TRBV7-6 and TRBJ2-3, with 12 bases lining up with TRBD2. Germline values: CDR1 SGHVS, CDR2 FNYEAQ. The V gene end was trimmed by 3 bases and the J gene end by 2 bases; junction bases not matched to a gene: 9. This CDR3 is built from 18 residues. CDR3 amino acids: CASSFRPLAGGDTDTQYF. CDR3 in DNA: TGTGCCAGCAGCTTTCGGCCTCTAGCGGGAGGGGACACAGATACGCAGTATTTT.

On this clonotype itself: Germline and junction disagree at one end, which may indicate a read error. The chain couples TRBV12-3 or TRBV12-4 to TRBJ2-2, with D uncertain. The CDR3 runs 12 residues. This CDR3 is CASSLNTVELFF. The CDR3, as DNA: TGTGCCAGCAGTTTAAACACCGTGGAGCTGTTTTTT.

This clonotype was found a few times. The CDR3 bases are TGCGCCAGCAGCCTCCCAATCCAGGGACCGGAAAACTGGGAGCAGTACTTC. Protein: CASSLPIQGPENWEQYF. This sequence joins TRBV5-1 and TRBJ2-7; D may match TRBD1 or TRBD2 (5 bases each). This CDR3 comprises 17 residues. Germline CDR1 SGHRS, CDR2 YFSETQ. With 4 bases removed from V and 7 bases from J, the gap between germline ends came to 27 bases.

This chain uses TRBV10-3 with TRBJ2-7; a possible D gene is TRBD1 (6 bases). Germline V gene sequence: CDR1 ENHRY, CDR2 SYGVKD. The CDR3 consists of 13 residues. The V end was cut by 0 bases, the J end by 7 bases, with 10 bases between. The CDR3 is CAISESNRVEQYF. The CDR3 DNA sequence: TGTGCCATCAGTGAGTCGAACAGGGTTGAGCAGTACTTC.